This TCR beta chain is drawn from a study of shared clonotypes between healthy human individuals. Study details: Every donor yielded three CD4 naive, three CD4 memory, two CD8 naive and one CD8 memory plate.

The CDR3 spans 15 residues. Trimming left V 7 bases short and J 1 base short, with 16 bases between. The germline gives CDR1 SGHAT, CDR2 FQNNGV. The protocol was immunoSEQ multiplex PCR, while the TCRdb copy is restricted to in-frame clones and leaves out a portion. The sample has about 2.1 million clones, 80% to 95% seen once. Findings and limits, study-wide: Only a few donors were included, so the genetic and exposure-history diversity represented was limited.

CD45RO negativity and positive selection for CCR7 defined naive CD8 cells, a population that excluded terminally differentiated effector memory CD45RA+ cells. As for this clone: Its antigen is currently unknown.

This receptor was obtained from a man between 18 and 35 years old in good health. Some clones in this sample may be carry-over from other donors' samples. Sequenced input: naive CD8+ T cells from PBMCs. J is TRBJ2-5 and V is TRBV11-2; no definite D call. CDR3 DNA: TGTGCCAGCACCCTCCCTTTAGGAAGCCAAGAGACCCAGTACTTC. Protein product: CASTLPLGSQETQYF.